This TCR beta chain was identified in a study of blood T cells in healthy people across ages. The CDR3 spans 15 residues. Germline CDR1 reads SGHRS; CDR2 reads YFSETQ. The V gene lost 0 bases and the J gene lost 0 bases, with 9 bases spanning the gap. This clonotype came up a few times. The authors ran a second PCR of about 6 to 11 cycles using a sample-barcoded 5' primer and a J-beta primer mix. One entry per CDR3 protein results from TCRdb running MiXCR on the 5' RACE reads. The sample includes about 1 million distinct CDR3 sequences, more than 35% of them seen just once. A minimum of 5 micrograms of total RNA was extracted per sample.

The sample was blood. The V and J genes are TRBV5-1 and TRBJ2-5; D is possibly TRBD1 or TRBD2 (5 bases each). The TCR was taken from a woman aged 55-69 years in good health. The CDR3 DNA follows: TGCGCCAGCAGCTTGGTGGGGACGGACCAAGAGACCCAGTACTTC. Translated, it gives CASSLVGTDQETQYF. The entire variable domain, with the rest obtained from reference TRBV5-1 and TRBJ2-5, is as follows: KAGVTQTPRYLIKTRGQQVTLSCSPISGHRSVSWYQQTPGQGLQFLFEYFSETQRNKGNFPGRFSGRQFSNSRSEMNVSTLELGDSALYLCASSLVGTDQETQYFGPGTRLLVL.